The following is a TCR beta chain sequence with its context. The library targeted TCRbeta and was prepared with unique molecular identifiers. TCRdb recomputed calls from the PCR reads with MiXCR, one row per CDR3 protein. The table has 200,000 to 250,000 distinct CDR3 sequences, approximately 9% seen once. This entry is derived from a study of T-cell reconstitution after alpha-beta-depleted transplantation in children. Trimming shortened V by 7 bases and J by 8 bases, and 15 bases separated the two germline ends. The CDR3 runs to 13 residues. Germline lookup yields CDR1 MNHNS and CDR2 SASEGT. The TCR comes from a human donor who donated a stem cell graft to a child with acute lymphoblastic leukemia. The chain uses TRBV6-1 and TRBJ2-1; a possible D gene is TRBD2 (5 bases). Sample: PBMCs from the stem cell graft donor, taken from the stem cell graft. The CDR3 nucleotides are TGTGCCAGCACACCCCCGGGGAGAGATGAGCAGTTCTTC. Translating it yields CASTPPGRDEQFF.